This T cell receptor beta chain was recovered during a study of T cells in localized non-small cell lung cancer. Study-wide points: For the top 100 tumor clones, a median roughly 53 also appeared in adjacent lung. There was an association of higher blood T cell density with longer overall survival.

Germline assignment: CDR1 ENHRY and CDR2 SYGVKD. After removal of 0 bases from V and 5 bases from J, the junction contained 6 bases not matched to a gene. CDR3 length equals 16 residues. Method: immunoSEQ multiplex PCR; TCRdb's copy keeps in-frame clones and lacks some. Altogether some 890 clones are present, nearly 20% being singletons, with the ten largest covering 12% to 15%. This clone was seen a handful of times. Antigen specificity is unknown. The sample was lung tumor tissue, taken before any cancer treatment. This chain links TRBV10-3 with TRBJ2-3; 9 nucleotides agree with TRBD1. The source is a male donor aged 60 or over with stage I lung adenocarcinoma. The CDR3 region has the DNA TGTGCCATCAGTGAGTCGACAGGGGGATTGAGAGATACGCAGTATTTT. Its translation is CAISESTGGLRDTQYF.